The 25 T cell receptor beta chains presented below share a single source sample, sequenced in a study of blood T cell repertoires in COVID-19. The repertoire was sequenced with immunoSEQ multiplex PCR; TCRdb's copy has only in-frame clones and lacks some. Of around 250,000 clones listed, about nine tenths were seen once; the top ten hold 5.5% to 8%. The specimen sequenced was peripheral blood. The receptors stem from a man aged 55-75 years with acute or convalescent COVID-19.

V gene TRBV29-1 combines with J gene TRBJ1-2; D unresolved. V lost 2 bases and J lost 2, with 12 bases in between. The CDR3 extends over 14 amino acids. CDR1 is SQVTM, CDR2 ANQGSEA, per germline. CDR3 coding DNA: TGCAGCGTTGAAAGTAACAAGAAGAACTATGGCTACACCTTC. As protein: CSVESNKKNYGYTF.

This chain links TRBV29-1 with TRBJ2-1; 8 bases align to TRBD2. The CDR3 sequence is 16 residues long. CDR1 is SQVTM, CDR2 ANQGSEA, per germline. The V segment lost 0 bases and the J segment 0 bases; nucleotides outside the gene matches: 4. This chain's CDR3 is CSVEDPGTSSYNEQFF. The CDR3 nucleotides read TGCAGCGTTGAAGATCCCGGGACTAGCTCCTACAATGAGCAGTTCTTC.

The chain links TRBV12-5 to TRBJ1-1; 7 bases are shared with TRBD1. Germline CDR1 LGHNT, CDR2 FRNRAP. This CDR3 spans 16 amino acids. After removal of 3 bases from V and 0 bases from J, the junction contained 7 bases not matched to a gene. CDR3 bases: TGTGCTAGTGGTTTAATACTGGGACAGTTGAACACTGAAGCTTTCTTT. As protein: CASGLILGQLNTEAFF.

The chain has TRBV15 and TRBJ1-4; D is uncertain. With 0 bases removed from V and 8 bases from J, the gap between germline ends came to 13 bases. Germline V gene lookup returns CDR1 LNHNV and CDR2 YYDKDF (reference sequence). The CDR3 covers 15 residues. CDR3: CATSRDRSTGEKLFF. As DNA, the CDR3 is TGTGCCACCAGCAGAGATCGGTCGACGGGGGAAAAACTGTTTTTT.

V and J are TRBV4-1 and TRBJ2-1, with 12 positions matching TRBD2. With 2 bases clipped from V and 7 bases from J, the junction kept 9 bases outside the gene matches. Germline V gives CDR1 MGHRA, CDR2 YSYEKL. This CDR3 comprises 17 residues. Here the CDR3 DNA reads TGCGCCAGCAGCCAACCTCGATCCGGGACTAGCGGGAATGAGCAGTTCTTC. Translated, it gives CASSQPRSGTSGNEQFF.

J is TRBJ2-1 and V is TRBV28, with D maybe TRBD1 (5 bases). Germline V gene lookup returns CDR1 MDHEN and CDR2 SYDVKM. The CDR3 consists of 12 residues. Trimming took off 7 bases at V and 4 bases at J, with 8 bases between the two ends. CDR3 bases: TGTGCCAGCATGGCAGGGTACAATGAGCAGTTCTTC. This encodes CASMAGYNEQFF.

This clone was observed a handful of times. CDR3 bases: TGTGCCAGCAGCCCCTCTAGTGGGGGCTACACCTTC. Translating it yields CASSPSSGGYTF. The chain employs TRBV7-9 and TRBJ1-2; D uncertain. V lost 5 bases and J 8 bases, leaving 12 bases between the germline ends. The CDR3 spans 12 residues. From germline, CDR1 is SEHNR and CDR2 FQNEAQ (reference sequence). Supplemented by reference TRBV7-9 and TRBJ1-2, the full variable domain reads DTGVSQNPRHKITKRGQNVTFRCDPISEHNRLYWYRQTLGQGPEFLTYFQNEAQLEKSRLLSDRFSAERPKGSFSTLEIQRTEQGDSAMYLCASSPSSGGYTFGSGTRLTVV.

The chain employs TRBV15 and TRBJ2-1, with D perhaps matching TRBD1 (6 bases). CDR3 length equals 16 residues. V lost 0 bases and J 8 bases, leaving 17 bases between the germline ends. The germline CDR1 and CDR2 sequences are LNHNV and YYDKDF (reference sequence). CDR3 coding DNA: TGTGCCACCAGCAGAGATAGACAGGCGCGGTTCGATGAGCAGTTCTTC. Its protein is CATSRDRQARFDEQFF.

V usage is TRBV20-1 and J usage is TRBJ1-2, with unresolved D. Germline CDR1 reads DFQATT; CDR2 reads SNEGSKA (reference sequence). The CDR3 has 11 residues. Trimming took 1 base from V and 9 from J, leaving 9 bases between them. This CDR3 is CSARASQSYTF. The CDR3, as DNA: TGCAGTGCTAGAGCCTCCCAGAGCTACACCTTC.

This clone occurred once. Here the CDR3 reads CASSPPQGHTEAFF. CDR3 bases: TGTGCCAGCAGCCCCCCCCAGGGGCACACTGAAGCTTTCTTT. The V and J genes are TRBV9 and TRBJ1-1; D may be TRBD1 (6 bases). CDR1 and CDR2 from the germline V gene are SGDLS and YYNGEE. This CDR3 has 14 amino acids. V lost 4 bases and J lost 3, with 13 bases in between.

The CDR3 region is CASSPPWARETQYF. Here the CDR3 DNA reads TGTGCCAGCAGCCCCCCGTGGGCCCGGGAGACCCAGTACTTC. The genes are TRBV7-9 and TRBJ2-5; D call uncertain. The ends were cut back, 5 bases at V and 5 bases at J, with 15 bases in the middle. From germline, CDR1 is SEHNR and CDR2 FQNEAQ (reference sequence). This CDR3 has 14 residues.

The chain joins TRBV28 to TRBJ1-2; D gene unclear. Trimming left V 10 bases short and J 6 bases short, with 18 bases between. The CDR3 length is 13 residues. Germline V gene sequence: CDR1 MDHEN, CDR2 SYDVKM. For the CDR3, the DNA is TGTGCCATCCTACCCGGCGGGAGGGATGGCTACACCTTC. Protein product: CAILPGGRDGYTF.

The chain combines TRBV28 with TRBJ1-2; possibly TRBD1 for D (5 bases). The CDR3 totals 13 residues. Between the trimmed V and J ends, which lost 5 bases and 4 bases, there was a span of 11 bases. CDR1 is MDHEN, CDR2 SYDVKM, per germline. This CDR3 reads CASSTGTAYGYTF. The CDR3 DNA follows: TGTGCCAGCAGTACCGGGACTGCCTATGGCTACACCTTC.

This clone was seen just once. J is TRBJ1-3 and V is TRBV11-3; possibly TRBD1 for D (6 bases). Germline CDR1 is SGHNT and CDR2 is YENEEA. This CDR3 is built from 15 residues. V lost 1 base and J 1 base, leaving 8 bases between the germline ends. CDR3 DNA: TGTGCCAGCAGCTTAGCAGGGGATTCTGGAAACACCATATATTTT. Translated: CASSLAGDSGNTIYF.

The chain uses TRBV25-1 and TRBJ1-2; 9 bases fit TRBD1. The germline gives CDR1 MGHDK, CDR2 SYGVNS. The CDR3 is made up of 14 amino acids. V dropped 5 bases and J dropped 3; count of bases not matched to a gene: 4. In nucleotides, the CDR3 is TGTGCCAGCAGTCTCGGACAGGGGTACTATGGCTACACCTTC. Translation: CASSLGQGYYGYTF.

V and J are TRBV13 and TRBJ1-5; TRBD1 agrees at 9 bases. V shed 5 bases and J 0 bases; nucleotides not matched to a gene: 5. Germline V gene sequence: CDR1 PRHDT, CDR2 FYEKMQ (reference sequence). The CDR3 totals 16 residues. This CDR3 reads CASSKRDRDSNQPQHF. CDR3 in DNA: TGTGCCAGCAGCAAACGGGACAGGGATAGCAATCAGCCCCAGCATTTT.

The chain couples TRBV5-5 to TRBJ1-5, with a weak D call TRBD1 (5 bases). CDR3 length: 14 residues. With 6 bases removed from V and 5 bases from J, the gap between germline ends came to 15 bases. Germline loops: CDR1 SGHKS, CDR2 YYEKEE (reference sequence). CDR3 nucleotide sequence: TGTGCCAGCAATGGGGGGGAAAAGTATCAGCCCCAGCATTTT. Its translation: CASNGGEKYQPQHF. The whole variable domain, remainder taken from reference TRBV5-5 and TRBJ1-5, is DAGVTQSPTHLIKTRGQQVTLRCSPISGHKSVSWYQQVLGQGPQFIFQYYEKEERGRGNFPDRFSARQFPNYSSELNVNALLLGDSALYLCASNGGEKYQPQHFGDGTRLSIL.

The gene calls are TRBV2 and TRBJ2-7; D is perhaps TRBD1 (5 bases). The CDR3 is made up of 15 amino acids. Between the trimmed V and J ends, which lost 4 bases and 2 bases, there was a span of 15 bases. Germline V gene data show CDR1 as SNHLY and CDR2 as FYNNEI. DNA of the CDR3: TGTGCCAGCAGTGCGAGAAAGGGGCCCACCTACGAGCAGTACTTC. Protein product: CASSARKGPTYEQYF.

This clone was detected once. The rearrangement uses TRBV5-4 and TRBJ2-2, with 11 bases aligning to TRBD2. The germline V gene has CDR1 SGHNT and CDR2 YYREEE (reference sequence). The CDR3 length is 17 residues. The trim removed 3 bases at V and 1 base at J, leaving 5 bases unmatched. CDR3 residues: CASSSAGTSGNTGELFF. CDR3 nucleotides: TGTGCCAGCAGCTCAGCCGGGACTAGCGGGAACACCGGGGAGCTGTTTTTT.

There are a few counts of this clone. J is TRBJ1-2 and V is TRBV7-9, with D uncertain. The CDR3 length is 15 residues. Germline V lookup: CDR1 SEHNR, CDR2 FQNEAQ (reference sequence). V lost 0 bases and J 5 bases, leaving 13 bases between the germline ends. The CDR3 protein is CASSLAQGAGYGYTF. For the CDR3, the DNA is TGTGCCAGCAGCTTAGCGCAAGGAGCCGGGTATGGCTACACCTTC.

V and J are TRBV19 and TRBJ1-1; 11 bases align to TRBD1. Germline values: CDR1 LNHDA, CDR2 SQIVND (reference sequence). The V gene end was trimmed by 3 bases and the J gene end by 0 bases; junction bases not matched to a gene: 9. This CDR3 is built from 18 residues. The CDR3 spells CASSMRGTGGRVNTEAFF. CDR3 sequence (DNA): TGTGCCAGTAGTATGAGGGGGACAGGGGGAAGAGTGAACACTGAAGCTTTCTTT. The variable domain in full, with the rest retrieved from reference TRBV19 and TRBJ1-1, is DGGITQSPKYLFRKEGQNVTLSCEQNLNHDAMYWYRQDPGQGLRLIYYSQIVNDFQKGDIAEGYSVSREKKESFPLTVTSAQKNPTAFYLCASSMRGTGGRVNTEAFFGQGTRLTVV.

V gene TRBV19 combines with J gene TRBJ2-1; 11 bases agree with TRBD1. Germline assignment: CDR1 LNHDA and CDR2 SQIVND (reference sequence). The CDR3 spans 15 residues. Trimming took 8 bases from V and 4 from J; bases not matched to a gene: 7. CDR3 in DNA: TGTGCCAGTCAATCCGGGACAGGGGGGTACAATGAGCAGTTCTTC. Protein sequence: CASQSGTGGYNEQFF. Together with reference TRBV19 and TRBJ2-1, the CDR3 gives the full variable domain: DGGITQSPKYLFRKEGQNVTLSCEQNLNHDAMYWYRQDPGQGLRLIYYSQIVNDFQKGDIAEGYSVSREKKESFPLTVTSAQKNPTAFYLCASQSGTGGYNEQFFGPGTRLTVL.

The chain couples TRBV11-3 to TRBJ2-3; tentatively, D is TRBD1 (5 bases). This CDR3 has 15 residues. The germline V gene has CDR1 SGHNT and CDR2 YENEEA. The germline V and J ends were trimmed by 0 bases and 3 bases, with 10 bases remaining between them. The CDR3 sequence: CASSLEGQGTDTQYF. CDR3 coding DNA: TGTGCCAGCAGCTTAGAAGGGCAGGGAACAGATACGCAGTATTTT.

CDR3 nucleotides: TGTGCCAGCCGTAGAAACTCAGGGAAGGGTAACACCGGGGAGCTGTTTTTT. Protein sequence: CASRRNSGKGNTGELFF. This sequence joins TRBV2 and TRBJ2-2, with D possibly TRBD1 on 5 matching bases. The V end was cut by 8 bases, the J end by 2 bases, with 21 bases between. This CDR3 spans 17 amino acids. From germline, CDR1 is SNHLY and CDR2 FYNNEI. Using reference TRBV2 and TRBJ2-2 for the parts outside the CDR3, the full variable domain is EPEVTQTPSHQVTQMGQEVILRCVPISNHLYFYWYRQILGQKVEFLVSFYNNEISEKSEIFDDQFSVERPDGSNFTLKIRSTKLEDSAMYFCASRRNSGKGNTGELFFGEGSRLTVL.

The CDR3 DNA sequence: TGTGCCAGCAGCCCGGGTCGAGCGGTGAACACCGGGGAGCTGTTTTTT. It is translated as CASSPGRAVNTGELFF. This rearrangement joins TRBV7-3 to TRBJ2-2, with D perhaps matching TRBD2 (5 bases). The V and J ends lost 5 bases and 1 base respectively, with 14 bases between them. The CDR3 contains 16 residues. Per the germline V gene, CDR1 is SGHTA and CDR2 is FQGTGA.